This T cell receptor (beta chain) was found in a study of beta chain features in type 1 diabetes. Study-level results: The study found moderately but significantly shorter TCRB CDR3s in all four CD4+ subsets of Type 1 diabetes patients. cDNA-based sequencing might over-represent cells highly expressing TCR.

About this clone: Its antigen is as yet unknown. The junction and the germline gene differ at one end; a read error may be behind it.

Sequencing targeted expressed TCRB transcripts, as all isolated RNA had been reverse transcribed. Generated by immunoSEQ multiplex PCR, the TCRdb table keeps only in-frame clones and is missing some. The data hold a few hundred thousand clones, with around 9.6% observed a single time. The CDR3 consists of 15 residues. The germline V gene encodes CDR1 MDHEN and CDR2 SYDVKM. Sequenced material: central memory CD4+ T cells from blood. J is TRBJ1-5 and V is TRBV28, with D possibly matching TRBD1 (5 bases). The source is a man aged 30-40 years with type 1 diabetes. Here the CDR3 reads CASRLFRDSNQPQHF. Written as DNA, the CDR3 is TGTGCCAGCAGATTATTCCGGGACAGCAATCAGCCCCAGCATTTT.